Included here is one T cell receptor (beta chain) sequence, with context. This record belongs to a study of cytomegalovirus exposure and HLA in healthy donors. The repertoire was sequenced with immunoSEQ multiplex PCR; TCRdb's copy has only in-frame clones and lacks some. The sample records a few hundred thousand clones, around nine tenths being singletons. The ends lost 6 bases at V and 3 bases at J; junction bases unmatched: 8. This CDR3 has 14 amino acids. Germline CDR1 LNHDA, CDR2 SQIVND (reference sequence). This chain joins TRBV19 and TRBJ2-7; TRBD1 agrees at 7 bases. The clonotype comes from a woman aged 18-29 years in good health and CMV-seronegative. The sample consisted of PBMCs. The CDR3 DNA follows: TGTGCCAGTAGCCCGACAGGGCTGAGCTACGAGCAGTACTTC. As protein: CASSPTGLSYEQYF.